This T cell receptor beta chain is from a study of shared clonotypes between healthy human individuals. Whole-study findings and limits: In a few donors, about 5% of naive CD4 clonotypes appeared in common. Clonotype sharing among donors, it was expected, would be affected by sequencing depth.

In the study's own analysis: Owing to the provision of junction-only sequences devoid of quality scores by immunoSEQ, filtering differed. The protocol was immunoSEQ multiplex PCR, while the TCRdb copy is restricted to in-frame clones and leaves out a portion. V and J calls and clone size are those listed in that table; D and trimming were worked out from the DNA. Among just over 2,000,000 clones, over 85% were seen once, and the ten largest hold around 1.1%. J lost 3 bases, V lost 5 bases, and 7 bases had no gene match. Germline V gives CDR1 MNHNS, CDR2 SASEGT. The CDR3 runs to 15 residues. Cells designated naive CD8 were CD45RO-negative and were positively selected for CCR7, with terminally differentiated effector memory CD45RA+ cells excluded. About this clone itself: What it recognizes is unknown.

Sequenced input: naive CD8+ T cells sorted from blood. The V call is TRBV6-1, the J call TRBJ2-1; 7 bases are shared with TRBD2. The receptor was derived from a man aged 18 to 35 in good health. The CDR3: CASSTGTTLYNEQFF. The CDR3 region has the DNA TGTGCCAGCAGTACCGGGACTACCCTCTACAATGAGCAGTTCTTC.